Detailed here is one T cell receptor (beta chain). The antigen is unknown. The sample is drawn from a study of response to subunit inactivated influenza vaccine. Study observations and caveats: Few new T cells, the authors suggested, are recruited by each seasonal influenza vaccination.

TCRdb reanalysed the RT-PCR reads using MiXCR and keeps one entry per CDR3 protein. This sample has about 500,000 distinct CDR3 sequences, with 16% found just once. The V end was cut by 6 bases, the J end by 0 bases, with 15 bases between. The germline CDR1 and CDR2 sequences are LGHDT and YNNKEL (reference sequence). The CDR3 runs 16 residues. The specimen comprised CD4+ T cells sorted from PBMCs, sampled less than 25 months after vaccination. The receptor's source is a man aged 50-75 years who received an inactivated influenza vaccine. The chain recombines TRBV3-1 with TRBJ2-1; TRBD2 is a possible D gene (7 bases). The CDR3 here is CASSGIRGGSYNEQFF. DNA for the CDR3: TGTGCCAGCAGTGGAATTAGGGGGGGCTCCTACAATGAGCAGTTCTTC.